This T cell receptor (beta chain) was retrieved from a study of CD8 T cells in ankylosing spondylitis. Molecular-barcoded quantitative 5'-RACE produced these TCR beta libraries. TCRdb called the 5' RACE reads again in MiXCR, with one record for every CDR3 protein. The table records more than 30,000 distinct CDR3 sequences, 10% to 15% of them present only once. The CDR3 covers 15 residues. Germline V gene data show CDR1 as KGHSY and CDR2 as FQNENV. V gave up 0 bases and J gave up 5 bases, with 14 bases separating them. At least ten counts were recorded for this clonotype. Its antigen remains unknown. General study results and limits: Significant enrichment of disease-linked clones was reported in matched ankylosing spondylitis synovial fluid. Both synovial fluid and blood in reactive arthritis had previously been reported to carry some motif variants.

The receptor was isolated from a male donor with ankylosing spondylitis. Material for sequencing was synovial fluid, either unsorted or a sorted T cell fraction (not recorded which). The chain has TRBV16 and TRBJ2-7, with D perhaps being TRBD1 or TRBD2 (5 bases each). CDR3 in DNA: TGTGCCAGCAGCCAATCACTGGGGGTTTTCCACGAGCAGTACTTC. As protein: CASSQSLGVFHEQYF.